The sequence of this T cell receptor beta chain was determined in a study of blood T cells in healthy people across ages. Germline-derived CDR1 and CDR2 are SGHTA and FQGNSA. The ends lost 1 base at V and 6 bases at J; junction bases unmatched: 2. CDR3 length equals 14 residues. This clonotype was recorded a few times. Its antigen is not known. Overall study results and limits: The diversity estimates, figures obtained from one million T cells, were considered underestimates. Relative to aged donors, long-lived donors carried more naive CD4+ cells and displayed higher diversity.

Sample-barcoded 5' priming and a J-beta primer mix drove a second PCR of about 7 to 11 cycles. TCRdb itself ran the 5' RACE reads through MiXCR, one entry per CDR3 protein. The sample shows around 820,000 distinct CDR3 sequences, just under 25% of them seen only once. These data also formed part of another study, on T cells of mothers and their children.

Sample: blood. The sequence derives from a boy aged 5-17 years in good health. The chain links TRBV7-2 to TRBJ2-7; 11 bases line up with TRBD2. The CDR3 nucleotides are TGTGCCAGCAGCTTAGGGCTAGCGGGAGGCGAGCAGTACTTC. Amino acids: CASSLGLAGGEQYF. Variable domain in full (rest from reference TRBV7-2 and TRBJ2-7): GAGVSQSPSNKVTEKGKDVELRCDPISGHTALYWYRQSLGQGLEFLIYFQGNSAPDKSGLPSDRFSAERTGGSVSTLTIQRTQQEDSAVYLCASSLGLAGGEQYFGPGTRLTVT.